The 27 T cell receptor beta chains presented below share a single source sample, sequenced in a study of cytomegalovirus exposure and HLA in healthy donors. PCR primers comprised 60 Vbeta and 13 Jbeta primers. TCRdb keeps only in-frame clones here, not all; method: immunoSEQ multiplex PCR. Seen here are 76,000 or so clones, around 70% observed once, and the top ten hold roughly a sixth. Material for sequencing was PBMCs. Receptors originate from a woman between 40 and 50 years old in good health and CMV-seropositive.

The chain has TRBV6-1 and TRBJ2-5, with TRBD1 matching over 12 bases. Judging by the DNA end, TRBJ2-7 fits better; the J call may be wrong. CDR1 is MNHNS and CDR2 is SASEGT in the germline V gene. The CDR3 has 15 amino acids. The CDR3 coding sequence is TGTGCCAGTTTAACGGGACAGGGGGCAGACTACGAGCAGTACTTC. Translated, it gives CASLTGQGADYEQYF.

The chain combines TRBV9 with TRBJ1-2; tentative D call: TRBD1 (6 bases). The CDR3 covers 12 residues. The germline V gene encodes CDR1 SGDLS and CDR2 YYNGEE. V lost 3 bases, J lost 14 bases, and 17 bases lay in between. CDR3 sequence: CASSEQGKTITF. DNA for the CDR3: TGTGCCAGCAGCGAACAGGGAAAAACTATAACCTTC.

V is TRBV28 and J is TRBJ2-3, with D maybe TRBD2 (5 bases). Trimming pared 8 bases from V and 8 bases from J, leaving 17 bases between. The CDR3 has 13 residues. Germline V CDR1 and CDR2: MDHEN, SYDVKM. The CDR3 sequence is CASHQSGMRTQYF. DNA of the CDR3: TGTGCCAGCCATCAATCCGGGATGCGTACGCAGTATTTT. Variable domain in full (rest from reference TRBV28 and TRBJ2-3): DVKVTQSSRYLVKRTGEKVFLECVQDMDHENMFWYRQDPGLGLRLIYFSYDVKMKEKGDIPEGYSVSREKKERFSLILESASTNQTSMYLCASHQSGMRTQYFGPGTRLTVL.

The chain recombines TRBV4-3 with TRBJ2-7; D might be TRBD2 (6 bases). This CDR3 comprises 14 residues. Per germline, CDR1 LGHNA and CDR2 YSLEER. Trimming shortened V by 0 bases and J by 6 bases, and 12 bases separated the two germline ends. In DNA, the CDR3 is TGCGCCAGCAGCCAAGATCTCGGGGGACGCGAGCAGTACTTC. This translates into CASSQDLGGREQYF.

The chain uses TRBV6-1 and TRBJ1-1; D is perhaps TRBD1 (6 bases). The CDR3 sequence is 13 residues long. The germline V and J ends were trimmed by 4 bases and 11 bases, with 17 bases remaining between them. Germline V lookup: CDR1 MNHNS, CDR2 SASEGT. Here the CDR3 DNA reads TGTGCCAGCAGTGTTACGGCAAAGGGGGGGGCTTTCTTT. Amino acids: CASSVTAKGGAFF.

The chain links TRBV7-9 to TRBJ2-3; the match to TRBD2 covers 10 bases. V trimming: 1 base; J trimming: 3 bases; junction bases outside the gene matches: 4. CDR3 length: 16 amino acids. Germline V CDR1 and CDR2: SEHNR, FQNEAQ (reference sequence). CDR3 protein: CASSLGSGGMTDTQYF. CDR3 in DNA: TGTGCCAGCAGCTTAGGTAGCGGGGGGATGACAGATACGCAGTATTTT.

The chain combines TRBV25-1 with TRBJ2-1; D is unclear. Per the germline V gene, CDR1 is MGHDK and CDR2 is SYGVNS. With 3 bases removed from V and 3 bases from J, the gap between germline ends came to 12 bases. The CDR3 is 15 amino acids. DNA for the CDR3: TGTGCCAGCAGTGATCTCTCCACGGGCTACAATGAGCAGTTCTTC. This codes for CASSDLSTGYNEQFF.

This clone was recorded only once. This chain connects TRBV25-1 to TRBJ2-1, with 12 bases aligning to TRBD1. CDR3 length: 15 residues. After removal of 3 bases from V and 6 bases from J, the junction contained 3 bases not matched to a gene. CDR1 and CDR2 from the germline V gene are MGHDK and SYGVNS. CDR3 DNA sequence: TGTGCCAGCAGTGAGTGGGGACAGGGGGCCAATGAGCAGTTCTTC. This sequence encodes CASSEWGQGANEQFF.

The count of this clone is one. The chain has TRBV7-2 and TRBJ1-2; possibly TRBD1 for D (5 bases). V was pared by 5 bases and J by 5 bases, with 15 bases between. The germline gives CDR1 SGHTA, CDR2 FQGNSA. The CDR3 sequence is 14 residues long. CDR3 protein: CASSLPTRDYGYTF. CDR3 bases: TGTGCCAGCAGCCTCCCGACCAGGGATTATGGCTACACCTTC. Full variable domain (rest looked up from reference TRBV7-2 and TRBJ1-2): GAGVSQSPSNKVTEKGKDVELRCDPISGHTALYWYRQSLGQGLEFLIYFQGNSAPDKSGLPSDRFSAERTGGSVSTLTIQRTQQEDSAVYLCASSLPTRDYGYTFGSGTRLTVV.

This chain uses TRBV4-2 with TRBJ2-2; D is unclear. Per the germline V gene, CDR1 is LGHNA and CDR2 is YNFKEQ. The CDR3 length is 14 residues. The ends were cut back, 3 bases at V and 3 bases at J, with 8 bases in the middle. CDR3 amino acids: CASSQETDTGELFF. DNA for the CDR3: TGTGCCAGCAGCCAGGAGACCGACACCGGGGAGCTGTTTTTT.

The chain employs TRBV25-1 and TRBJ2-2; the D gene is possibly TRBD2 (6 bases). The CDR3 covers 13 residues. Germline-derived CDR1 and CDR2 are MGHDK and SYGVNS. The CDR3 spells CVTGGANTGELFF. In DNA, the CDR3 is TGTGTCACGGGCGGGGCAAACACCGGGGAGCTGTTTTTT.

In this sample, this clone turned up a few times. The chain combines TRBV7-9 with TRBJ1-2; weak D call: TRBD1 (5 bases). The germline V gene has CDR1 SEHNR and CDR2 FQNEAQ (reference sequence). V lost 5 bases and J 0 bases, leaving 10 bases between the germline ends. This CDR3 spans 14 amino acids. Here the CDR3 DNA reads TGTGCCAGCAGCCAAGACAGACCTAACTATGGCTACACCTTC. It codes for CASSQDRPNYGYTF.

The CDR3 DNA reads TGTGCCAGCAAATTAGCGGGGGGTCTCTACGAGCAGTACTTC. Translating gives CASKLAGGLYEQYF. V and J are TRBV27 and TRBJ2-7; 10 bases agree with TRBD2. Germline CDR1 and CDR2: MNHEY and SMNVEV (reference sequence). With V trimmed by 7 bases and J by 3 bases, 6 bases remained unmatched. This CDR3 comprises 14 residues.

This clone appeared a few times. CDR3 residues: CASSLTDRVEAFF. As DNA, the CDR3 is TGTGCCAGCTCCCTAACGGACAGGGTGGAAGCTTTCTTT. The chain is built from TRBV18 and TRBJ1-1; TRBD1 aligns across 8 bases. Trimming removed 6 bases from V and 8 bases from J; junction bases left unmatched: 8. CDR3 size: 13 residues. CDR1 KGHSH and CDR2 LQKENI come from the germline V gene. The variable domain in full, completed from reference TRBV18 and TRBJ1-1, reads NAGVMQNPRHLVRRRGQEARLRCSPMKGHSHVYWYRQLPEEGLKFMVYLQKENIIDESGMPKERFSAEFPKEGPSILRIQQVVRGDSAAYFCASSLTDRVEAFFGQGTRLTVV.

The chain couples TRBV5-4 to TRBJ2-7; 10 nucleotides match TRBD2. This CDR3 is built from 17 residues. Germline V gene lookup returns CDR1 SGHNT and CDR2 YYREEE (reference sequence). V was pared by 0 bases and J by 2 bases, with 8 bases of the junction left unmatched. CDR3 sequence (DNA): TGTGCCAGCAGCTTGGTGGTTCTAGCGGGGGAAACCTACGAGCAGTACTTC. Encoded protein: CASSLVVLAGETYEQYF.

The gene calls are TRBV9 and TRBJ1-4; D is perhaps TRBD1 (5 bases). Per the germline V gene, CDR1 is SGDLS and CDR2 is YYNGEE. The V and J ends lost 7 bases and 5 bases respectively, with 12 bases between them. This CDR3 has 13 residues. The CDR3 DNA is TGTGCCAGCTCCGGCAGGGAAAATGAAAAACTGTTTTTT. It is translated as CASSGRENEKLFF.

CDR3 protein: CASSLGLGVSYEQYF. The DNA for the CDR3 is TGTGCCAGCAGCTTAGGACTAGGTGTATCCTACGAGCAGTACTTC. The chain uses TRBV5-4 and TRBJ2-7, with 7 bases matching TRBD2. V was clipped by 2 bases and J by 1 base; unmatched bases: 6. Per germline, CDR1 SGHNT and CDR2 YYREEE (reference sequence). The CDR3 contains 15 residues.

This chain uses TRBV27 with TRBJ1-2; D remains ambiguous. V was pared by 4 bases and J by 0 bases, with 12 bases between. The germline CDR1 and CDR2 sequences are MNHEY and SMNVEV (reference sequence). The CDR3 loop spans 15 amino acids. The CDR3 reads CASSSNPGANYGYTF. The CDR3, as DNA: TGTGCCAGCAGTTCCAACCCGGGAGCTAACTATGGCTACACCTTC.

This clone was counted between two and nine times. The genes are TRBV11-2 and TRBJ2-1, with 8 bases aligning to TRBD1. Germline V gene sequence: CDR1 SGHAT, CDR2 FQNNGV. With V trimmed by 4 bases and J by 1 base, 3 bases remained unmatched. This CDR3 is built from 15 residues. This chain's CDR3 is CASSSRTGSYNEQFF. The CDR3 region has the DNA TGTGCCAGCAGCTCCAGGACAGGGTCCTACAATGAGCAGTTCTTC.

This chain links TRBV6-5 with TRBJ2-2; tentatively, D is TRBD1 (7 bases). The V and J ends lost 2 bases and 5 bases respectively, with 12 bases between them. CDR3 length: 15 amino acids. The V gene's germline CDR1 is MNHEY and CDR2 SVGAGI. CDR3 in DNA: TGTGCCAGCAGTTACCAGGGGGGTTGGACCGGGGAGCTGTTTTTT. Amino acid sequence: CASSYQGGWTGELFF.

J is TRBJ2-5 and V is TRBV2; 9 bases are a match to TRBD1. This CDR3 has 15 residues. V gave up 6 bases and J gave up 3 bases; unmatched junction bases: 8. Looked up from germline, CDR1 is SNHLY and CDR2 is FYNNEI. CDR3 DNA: TGTGCCAGCAGCGGTTTAACAGGGGGCGAAGAGACCCAGTACTTC. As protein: CASSGLTGGEETQYF. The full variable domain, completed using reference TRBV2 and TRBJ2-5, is EPEVTQTPSHQVTQMGQEVILRCVPISNHLYFYWYRQILGQKVEFLVSFYNNEISEKSEIFDDQFSVERPDGSNFTLKIRSTKLEDSAMYFCASSGLTGGEETQYFGPGTRLLVL.

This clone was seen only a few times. CDR3 loop: CASSQDLRGGALAETQYF. CDR3 DNA: TGTGCCAGCAGCCAAGATCTCCGCGGGGGGGCCTTAGCCGAGACCCAGTACTTC. The V and J genes are TRBV4-2 and TRBJ2-5; TRBD2 agrees at 9 bases. The trim removed 0 bases at V and 5 bases at J, leaving 13 bases unmatched. This CDR3 spans 18 amino acids. Looked up from germline, CDR1 is LGHNA and CDR2 is YNFKEQ.

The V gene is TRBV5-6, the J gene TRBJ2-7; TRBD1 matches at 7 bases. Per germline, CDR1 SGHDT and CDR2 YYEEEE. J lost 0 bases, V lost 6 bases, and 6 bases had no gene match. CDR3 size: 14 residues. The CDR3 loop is CASTQTGSSYEQYF. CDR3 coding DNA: TGTGCCAGCACCCAGACAGGGAGCTCCTACGAGCAGTACTTC. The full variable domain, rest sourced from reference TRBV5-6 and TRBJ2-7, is DAGVTQSPTHLIKTRGQQVTLRCSPKSGHDTVSWYQQALGQGPQFIFQYYEEEERQRGNFPDRFSGHQFPNYSSELNVNALLLGDSALYLCASTQTGSSYEQYFGPGTRLTVT.

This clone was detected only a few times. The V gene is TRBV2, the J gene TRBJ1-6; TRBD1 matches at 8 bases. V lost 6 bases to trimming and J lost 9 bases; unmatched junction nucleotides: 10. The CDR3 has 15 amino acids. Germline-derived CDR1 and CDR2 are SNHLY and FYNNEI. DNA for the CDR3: TGTGCCAGCAGCCGGACAGGGTCCAGCGGTTCACCCCTCCACTTT. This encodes CASSRTGSSGSPLHF.

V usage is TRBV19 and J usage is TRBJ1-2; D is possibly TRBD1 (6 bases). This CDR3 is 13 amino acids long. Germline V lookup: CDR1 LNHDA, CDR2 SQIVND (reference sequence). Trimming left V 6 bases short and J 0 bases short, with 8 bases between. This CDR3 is CASRTGSNYGYTF. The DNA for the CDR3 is TGTGCCAGTAGAACAGGGTCTAACTATGGCTACACCTTC.

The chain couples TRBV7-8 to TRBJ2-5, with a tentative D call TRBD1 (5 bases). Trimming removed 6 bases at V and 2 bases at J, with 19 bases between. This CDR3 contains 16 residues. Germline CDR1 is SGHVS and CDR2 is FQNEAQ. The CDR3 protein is CASRPRGGGEQETQYF. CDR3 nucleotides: TGTGCCAGCAGGCCTAGGGGCGGCGGAGAACAAGAGACCCAGTACTTC.

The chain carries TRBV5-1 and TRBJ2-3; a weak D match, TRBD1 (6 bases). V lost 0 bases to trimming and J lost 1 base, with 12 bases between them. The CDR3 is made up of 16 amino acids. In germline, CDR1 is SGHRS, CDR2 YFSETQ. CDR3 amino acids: CASSLGGTHGTDTQYF. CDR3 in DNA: TGCGCCAGCAGCTTGGGTGGGACACACGGCACAGATACGCAGTATTTT.